One and the same sample provided the 32 T cell receptor beta chains below, sequenced in a study of T cells in Graves' hyperthyroidism and ophthalmopathy. Amplification of TCR beta CDR3 regions used RNA as the template. RT-PCR in the first round (using the HTBI primer set) targeted the TCR CDR3. TCRdb reprocessed the multiplex PCR reads with MiXCR, giving one entry per CDR3 protein. The sample records approximately 360,000 distinct CDR3 sequences, around 25% being singletons. Sequenced: blood. The receptors were gathered from a man between 50 and 59 years old with Graves' hyperthyroidism.

This clonotype was observed at least ten times. The gene calls are TRBV5-1 and TRBJ2-1; TRBD2 agrees at 10 bases. In germline, CDR1 is SGHRS, CDR2 YFSETQ. Germline trimming cut 1 base from V and 2 bases from J; bases unmatched to any gene: 6. The CDR3 is 17 residues long. CDR3 protein: CASSLPLAGVTYNEQFF. The CDR3 region has the DNA TGCGCCAGCAGCTTGCCGCTAGCGGGAGTTACCTACAATGAGCAGTTCTTC.

This clonotype has just a few counts. The rearrangement links TRBV12-3 or TRBV12-4 to TRBJ2-1; maybe TRBD2 (6 bases). This CDR3 is 13 amino acids long. The CDR3, as DNA: TGTGTCAGTCTAGGAGGGGCAGGGAGTGAGCAGTTCTTC. This sequence encodes CVSLGGAGSEQFF.

This clonotype turned up a few times. The chain joins TRBV20-1 to TRBJ2-1; 8 positions agree with TRBD2. The CDR3 loop spans 14 amino acids. Germline V CDR1 and CDR2: DFQATT, SNEGSKA (reference sequence). V gave up 6 bases and J gave up 0 bases; unmatched junction bases: 4. CDR3 loop: CSAQSGSSYNEQFF. The CDR3 bases are TGCAGTGCCCAAAGCGGGAGCTCCTACAATGAGCAGTTCTTC.

A remark on this clonotype: A much larger clonotype is one base distant, so this may be a read error. The final CDR3 position lacks the conserved phenylalanine or tryptophan, pointing to a likely read error. J is TRBJ2-7 and V is TRBV9, with a tentative D call TRBD2 (6 bases). V lost 4 bases and J lost 4, with 15 bases in between. Per germline, CDR1 SGDLS and CDR2 YYNGEE. The CDR3 is made up of 14 amino acids. CDR3 in amino acids: CASSPPGLLYEQYL. CDR3 coding DNA: TGTGCCAGCAGCCCACCGGGACTTCTATACGAGCAGTACTTG.

J is TRBJ1-1 and V is TRBV5-4; D possibly corresponds to TRBD1 (5 bases). Germline-derived CDR1 and CDR2 are SGHNT and YYREEE (reference sequence). Trimming removed 4 bases from V and 0 bases from J, with 10 bases in between. This CDR3 is 14 amino acids long. CDR3 nucleotide sequence: TGTGCCAGCAGCCGACAGAACATGAACACTGAAGCTTTCTTT. Its protein is CASSRQNMNTEAFF.

This clonotype was seen at least ten times. The gene calls are TRBV6-1 and TRBJ2-7, with 8 positions matching TRBD2. The CDR3 is 13 residues long. Germline assignment: CDR1 MNHNS and CDR2 SASEGT. V shed 6 bases and J 6 bases; nucleotides not matched to a gene: 7. Here the CDR3 reads CASRQAGAGEQYF. In nucleotides, the CDR3 is TGTGCCAGCAGGCAAGCGGGAGCCGGCGAGCAGTACTTC.

In this sample, this clonotype turned up a few times. The chain uses TRBV11-3 and TRBJ2-1; 9 bases are shared with TRBD1. With 7 bases clipped from V and 4 bases from J, the junction kept 11 bases outside the gene matches. Germline values: CDR1 SGHNT, CDR2 YENEEA. CDR3 length: 16 residues. The CDR3 spells CASTFRGTGPYNEQFF. CDR3 sequence (DNA): TGTGCCAGCACCTTTAGAGGGACAGGGCCGTACAATGAGCAGTTCTTC.

The rearrangement links TRBV30 to TRBJ1-4, with 8 bases fitting TRBD1. Germline CDR1 GTSNPN, CDR2 SVGIG (reference sequence). With V trimmed by 0 bases and J by 3 bases, 3 bases remained unmatched. The CDR3 totals 15 residues. For the CDR3, the DNA is TGTGCCTGGAGTGTCCCAGGGGGCTCTAATGAAAAACTGTTTTTT. Translated: CAWSVPGGSNEKLFF.

This clonotype was counted ten times or more. This sequence joins TRBV28 and TRBJ1-2; the D is unclear. The V gene's germline CDR1 is MDHEN and CDR2 SYDVKM. The CDR3 covers 14 residues. The V gene lost 2 bases and the J gene lost 7 bases, with 14 bases spanning the gap. The CDR3 is CASSLGTGSTGYTF. The CDR3 DNA sequence: TGTGCCAGCAGTTTAGGTACGGGGTCAACTGGCTACACCTTC.

The V and J genes are TRBV7-6 and TRBJ2-7; tentative D call: TRBD2 (6 bases). CDR3 length: 16 amino acids. Germline lookup yields CDR1 SGHVS and CDR2 FNYEAQ. Between the trimmed V and J ends, which lost 1 base and 5 bases, there was a span of 18 bases. Here the CDR3 DNA reads TGTGCCAGCAGCTTAGAACCGACGGGAGCGGGCCACGAGCAGTACTTC. Encoded protein: CASSLEPTGAGHEQYF.

The V gene is TRBV29-1, the J gene TRBJ2-1; maybe TRBD1 (6 bases). The germline V gene encodes CDR1 SQVTM and CDR2 ANQGSEA. The CDR3 totals 13 residues. V dropped 4 bases and J dropped 3 bases, with 10 bases sitting between them. In nucleotides, the CDR3 is TGCAGCGTTGCAGGGGCCAACTACAATGAGCAGTTCTTC. Amino acids: CSVAGANYNEQFF.

The sample holds a few counts of this clonotype. The CDR3 coding sequence is TGTGCCAGCAGCGTAGGGTGGGCTGGCTACACCTTC. It translates to CASSVGWAGYTF. The J gene is TRBJ1-2, the V gene TRBV9, with unresolved D. The germline V gene has CDR1 SGDLS and CDR2 YYNGEE. The CDR3 consists of 12 residues. V lost 0 bases and J lost 7, with 7 bases in between.

This chain connects TRBV7-6 to TRBJ2-2; D gene ambiguous. This CDR3 has 15 amino acids. The V gene's germline CDR1 is SGHVS and CDR2 FNYEAQ. Trimming removed 0 bases at V and 4 bases at J, with 9 bases between. The CDR3 nucleotides read TGTGCCAGCAGCTTAGCGGCCGCATCCACCGGGGAGCTGTTTTTT. Translation: CASSLAAASTGELFF. The full variable domain, rest sourced from reference TRBV7-6 and TRBJ2-2, is GAGVSQSPRYKVTKRGQDVALRCDPISGHVSLYWYRQALGQGPEFLTYFNYEAQQDKSGLPNDRFSAERPEGSISTLTIQRTEQRDSAMYRCASSLAAASTGELFFGEGSRLTVL.

The CDR3 loop reads CSARTSGHNEQFF. CDR3 sequence (DNA): TGCAGTGCAAGAACTAGCGGACACAATGAGCAGTTCTTC. This rearrangement joins TRBV20-1 to TRBJ2-1; TRBD2 aligns across 8 bases. J lost 5 bases, V lost 6 bases, and 6 bases had no gene match. CDR1 is DFQATT, CDR2 SNEGSKA, per germline (reference sequence). The CDR3 spans 13 residues.

As concerns this clonotype: At one end, the junction sequence differs from germline, possibly due to a read error. The J gene is TRBJ1-1, the V gene TRBV5-1; 7 bases are shared with TRBD1. CDR3 length equals 15 residues. Germline V gene data show CDR1 as SGHRS and CDR2 as YFSETQ. The CDR3 sequence is CASSPQGGSNTEGFF. CDR3 nucleotide sequence: TGCGCCAGCAGCCCTCAGGGGGGTTCCAACACTGAAGGTTTCTTT. Supplemented by reference TRBV5-1 and TRBJ1-1, the full variable domain reads KAGVTQTPRYLIKTRGQQVTLSCSPISGHRSVSWYQQTPGQGLQFLFEYFSETQRNKGNFPGRFSGRQFSNSRSEMNVSTLELGDSALYLCASSPQGGSNTEGFFGQGTRLTVV.

V is TRBV29-1 and J is TRBJ2-4; weak D call: TRBD1 (5 bases). CDR3 length: 11 amino acids. Germline V gene data show CDR1 as SQVTM and CDR2 as ANQGSEA. Trimming stripped 7 bases from V and 12 bases from J, with 16 bases between. CDR3 amino acids: CSASAGSSQYF. CDR3 in DNA: TGCAGCGCCTCGGCAGGGTCGAGTCAGTACTTC.

This clonotype was recorded a few times. V is TRBV7-8 and J is TRBJ2-2; D may be TRBD2 (6 bases). The CDR3 totals 15 residues. Trimming removed 5 bases at V and 4 bases at J, with 14 bases between. In germline, CDR1 is SGHVS, CDR2 FQNEAQ. DNA for the CDR3: TGTGCCAGCAGCACGCGGCCGGGACTCACCGGGGAGCTGTTTTTT. It specifies CASSTRPGLTGELFF.

In this sample, this clonotype turned up a few times. This rearrangement joins TRBV5-1 to TRBJ2-1; D is uncertain. This CDR3 is built from 16 residues. From germline, CDR1 is SGHRS and CDR2 YFSETQ. The ends were cut back, 4 bases at V and 4 bases at J, with 18 bases in the middle. This chain's CDR3 is CASSEEYQLGYNEQFF. The CDR3 DNA is TGCGCCAGCAGCGAGGAATATCAACTGGGGTACAATGAGCAGTTCTTC.

This clonotype came up many times. A much larger clone lies one base from this, so it may be a read error. The rearrangement uses TRBV7-8 and TRBJ2-7, with 10 bases aligning to TRBD2. The CDR3 loop spans 15 amino acids. V gave up 5 bases and J gave up 0 bases; unmatched junction bases: 4. Germline assignment: CDR1 SGHVS and CDR2 FQNEAQ. CDR3 sequence reads: CASSPGTSVSYEQYF. The CDR3 DNA reads TGTGCCAGCAGCCCCGGGACTAGCGTCTCCTACGAGCAGTACTTC.

A note on this clonotype: One end of the junction is discordant with germline, which a read error may explain. This chain connects TRBV27 to TRBJ1-1; D is uncertain. Per the germline V gene, CDR1 is MNHEY and CDR2 is SMNVEV (reference sequence). There are 14 residues in the CDR3. CDR3 DNA sequence: TGTGCCACCAGTCCAGCAGTCATGAACACTGAAGCTTTCTTT. As protein: CATSPAVMNTEAFF.

V and J are TRBV20-1 and TRBJ2-3; TRBD2 aligns across 9 bases. This CDR3 comprises 15 residues. The ends lost 2 bases at V and 2 bases at J; junction bases unmatched: 5. CDR1 DFQATT and CDR2 SNEGSKA come from the germline V gene (reference sequence). The CDR3 protein is CSARRASGATDTQYF. The CDR3 nucleotides are TGCAGTGCTAGAAGGGCTAGCGGGGCCACAGATACGCAGTATTTT.

This clonotype was seen repeatedly, ten times or more. The chain links TRBV7-2 to TRBJ2-1; no clear D gene. The CDR3 covers 12 residues. V lost 3 bases and J 8 bases, leaving 8 bases between the germline ends. The germline CDR1 and CDR2 sequences are SGHTA and FQGNSA. CDR3: CASSLRFDEQFF. Written as DNA, the CDR3 is TGTGCCAGCAGCTTGCGATTCGATGAGCAGTTCTTC.

The chain couples TRBV18 to TRBJ2-7; D is possibly TRBD1 (6 bases). CDR1 KGHSH and CDR2 LQKENI come from the germline V gene. This CDR3 is 14 amino acids long. The germline V and J ends were trimmed by 3 bases and 6 bases, with 15 bases remaining between them. CDR3 amino acids: CASSPRQVVSEQYF. CDR3 nucleotide sequence: TGTGCCAGCTCACCGAGACAGGTGGTGAGCGAGCAGTACTTC. Variable domain in full (rest from reference TRBV18 and TRBJ2-7): NAGVMQNPRHLVRRRGQEARLRCSPMKGHSHVYWYRQLPEEGLKFMVYLQKENIIDESGMPKERFSAEFPKEGPSILRIQQVVRGDSAAYFCASSPRQVVSEQYFGPGTRLTVT.

This clonotype was counted a few times. The chain employs TRBV7-9 and TRBJ2-3; D might be TRBD2 (7 bases). This CDR3 has 15 residues. Germline V gene lookup returns CDR1 SEHNR and CDR2 FQNEAQ (reference sequence). V was clipped by 8 bases and J by 2 bases, with 17 bases between them. CDR3 coding DNA: TGTGCCAGCGAACCCGTAGGGGGGGTCACAGATACGCAGTATTTT. Translation gives CASEPVGGVTDTQYF.

CDR3 sequence (DNA): TGCGCCAGCAGCCAAGCGGGACAAAAACTTTCTAACTATGGCTACACCTTC. Its translation: CASSQAGQKLSNYGYTF. V gene TRBV4-1 combines with J gene TRBJ1-2, with a weak D call TRBD1 (6 bases). Germline V gene sequence: CDR1 MGHRA, CDR2 YSYEKL. Trimming took 1 base from V and 0 from J, leaving 15 bases between them. The CDR3 spans 17 residues.

This clonotype was found a few times. The genes are TRBV27 and TRBJ1-1; the match to TRBD1 covers 7 bases. V shed 5 bases, J shed 3 bases, and the junction held 12 bases outside the gene matches. CDR3 size: 16 residues. CDR1 is MNHEY, CDR2 SMNVEV, per germline (reference sequence). The CDR3 sequence: CASSIRGGGPYTEAFF. CDR3 nucleotides: TGTGCCAGCAGTATCCGGGGAGGGGGCCCCTACACTGAAGCTTTCTTT.

This clonotype occurred a few times. The rearrangement links TRBV6-5 to TRBJ1-2; tentatively, D is TRBD1 (6 bases). The CDR3 spans 14 residues. V was pared by 0 bases and J by 8 bases, with 13 bases between. In germline, CDR1 is MNHEY, CDR2 SVGAGI. The CDR3 protein is CASSYSGTRQGYTF. The DNA for the CDR3 is TGTGCCAGCAGTTACTCCGGGACAAGGCAAGGCTACACCTTC.

The chain links TRBV3-1 to TRBJ1-1; TRBD1 is a possible D gene (6 bases). CDR1 LGHDT and CDR2 YNNKEL come from the germline V gene (reference sequence). The CDR3 totals 15 residues. Trimming left V 2 bases short and J 1 base short, with 11 bases between. The CDR3 sequence is CASSQRRGGNTEAFF. The CDR3 DNA reads as TGTGCCAGCAGCCAACGAAGGGGGGGGAACACTGAAGCTTTCTTT.

The chain is built from TRBV30 and TRBJ1-1; no clear D gene. V shed 3 bases and J shed 7 bases, with 12 bases lying between them. The germline V gene encodes CDR1 GTSNPN and CDR2 SVGIG (reference sequence). This CDR3 is built from 12 residues. The CDR3: CAWSTYTGEAFF. For the CDR3, the DNA is TGTGCCTGGAGCACCTACACCGGTGAAGCTTTCTTT. Drawing the rest from reference TRBV30 and TRBJ1-1, the complete variable domain is SQTIHQWPATLVQPVGSPLSLECTVEGTSNPNLYWYRQAAGRGLQLLFYSVGIGQISSEVPQNLSASRPQDRQFILSSKKLLLSDSGFYLCAWSTYTGEAFFGQGTRLTVV.

This clonotype was counted a few times. The chain carries TRBV2 and TRBJ1-2, with 8 bases identical to TRBD1. This CDR3 contains 14 residues. CDR1 is SNHLY, CDR2 FYNNEI, per germline. The ends lost 3 bases at V and 4 bases at J; junction bases unmatched: 4. CDR3 region: CASSETGVVYGYTF. In nucleotides, the CDR3 is TGTGCCAGCAGTGAGACAGGGGTTGTCTATGGCTACACCTTC.

This clonotype was picked up a small number of times. CDR3 nucleotide sequence: TGTGCCAGCAGCTCGCGACTAGCGGGAGAGACAGATACGCAGTATTTT. Translation: CASSSRLAGETDTQYF. The chain joins TRBV7-2 to TRBJ2-3; TRBD2 matches 12 bases. Germline CDR1 SGHTA, CDR2 FQGNSA. The CDR3 extends over 16 amino acids. With V trimmed by 4 bases and J by 3 bases, 5 bases remained unmatched.

This clonotype was picked up a small number of times. The chain is built from TRBV18 and TRBJ1-4, with no clear D. V dropped 5 bases and J dropped 7 bases, with 14 bases sitting between them. Germline V gives CDR1 KGHSH, CDR2 LQKENI. This CDR3 contains 14 residues. The CDR3 here is CASSIGVISEKLFF. The DNA of the CDR3 is TGTGCCAGCTCAATTGGGGTAATAAGTGAAAAACTGTTTTTT.